This note documents a single T cell receptor (beta chain) sequence. The data belong to a study of tumour-infiltrating T cells in Burkitt lymphoma. Study-level background: Repertoire clonality predicted overall and progression-free survival.

The CDR3 loop spans 15 amino acids. The ends were cut back, 2 bases at V and 4 bases at J, with 12 bases in the middle. Per the germline V gene, CDR1 is SEHNR and CDR2 is FQNEAQ (reference sequence). Assay: immunoSEQ multiplex PCR; the TCRdb copy retains only in-frame clones and omits some. Found here are fewer than 2,500 clones, about two thirds of them singletons; the top ten hold 20% to 25%. The receptor comes from a human donor with diffuse large B-cell lymphoma. The J gene is TRBJ2-1, the V gene TRBV7-9; D gene ambiguous. The specimen sequenced was tumor tissue. The CDR3 reads CASSLTVAGYNEQFF. DNA for the CDR3: TGTGCCAGCAGCTTAACCGTAGCTGGGTACAATGAGCAGTTCTTC.